Shown below are 23 T cell receptor beta chains from a single sample sequenced in a study of identical twins. TCRdb itself ran the 5' RACE reads through MiXCR, one entry per CDR3 protein. The table has 310,000 or so distinct CDR3 sequences, about 8% seen once. This sample also belongs to another study, concerning yellow fever vaccine responses in identical twins.

The sequenced sample consisted of memory (CD45RO+) T cells sorted from blood. Receptor source: a woman aged 18-30 years in good health.

The chain combines TRBV18 with TRBJ2-6; a possible D gene is TRBD1 (6 bases). The length of the CDR3 is 18 residues. Looked up from germline, CDR1 is KGHSH and CDR2 is LQKENI. The V end lost 6 bases, the J end lost 1 base, and 19 bases lay between the germline ends. DNA of the CDR3: TGTGCCAGCTCCACCACACCGACAGGCTCATCTGGGGCCAACGTCCTGACTTTC. Its protein is CASSTTPTGSSGANVLTF.

In its sample, this clonotype was seen a few times. The genes are TRBV6-2 or TRBV6-3 and TRBJ1-5; D unclear. Per germline, CDR1 MNHEY and CDR2 SVGEGT. This CDR3 contains 12 residues. The germline V and J ends were trimmed by 10 bases and 0 bases, with 7 bases remaining between them. CDR3 in amino acids: CATRTSNQPQHF. The CDR3 DNA reads as TGTGCCACCCGAACTAGCAATCAGCCCCAGCATTTT.

Details on this clonotype: The limits of the CDR3 on the DNA are not certain, so only TCRdb's listed CDR3 is given. The genes are TRAV33 and TRBJ2-3; the D call TRBD2 from the table was never checked on the DNA. TRAV33 is listed as a pseudogene. 18 amino acids form the CDR3, both terminal residues included. CDR3 amino acids: CACCFFGRGAGGADTQYF.

This clonotype was observed a few times. V is TRBV5-1 and J is TRBJ2-5; 10 nucleotides match TRBD2. There are 16 residues in the CDR3. Germline CDR1 reads SGHRS; CDR2 reads YFSETQ. V was clipped by 4 bases and J by 5 bases; unmatched bases: 11. The CDR3 DNA reads TGCGCCAGCAGCCCAGGGACTAGCGTGTGGTCGGAGACCCAGTACTTC. It is translated as CASSPGTSVWSETQYF.

The table lists this clonotype with many counts. CDR3 sequence: CASSRPEQETQYF. DNA for the CDR3: TGTGCCAGCTCGAGGCCAGAACAAGAGACCCAGTACTTC. J is TRBJ2-5 and V is TRBV18; the D is unclear. Trimming took off 6 bases at V and 2 bases at J, with 10 bases between the two ends. Germline V lookup: CDR1 KGHSH, CDR2 LQKENI. The length of the CDR3 is 13 residues.

This clonotype came up many times. V is TRBV2 and J is TRBJ1-5, with TRBD1 identical over 8 bases. The V gene end was trimmed by 6 bases and the J gene end by 6 bases; junction bases not matched to a gene: 7. CDR1 and CDR2 (germline): SNHLY, FYNNEI. The CDR3 spans 14 residues. CDR3 sequence: CASSRGRQGQPQHF. In DNA, the CDR3 is TGTGCCAGCAGCAGGGGGCGCCAGGGTCAGCCCCAGCATTTT.

The genes are TRBV28 and TRBJ2-7; 10 bases are shared with TRBD1. J was trimmed by 6 bases and V by 4 bases; bases with no gene match: 12. Germline assignment: CDR1 MDHEN and CDR2 SYDVKM. The length of the CDR3 is 16 residues. CDR3 nucleotides: TGTGCCAGCAGTTCCCCGGGCGGGGACAGGGGTAGCGAGCAGTACGTC. Its translation is CASSSPGGDRGSEQYV.

V and J are TRBV6-5 and TRBJ1-1; D remains unclear. CDR1 and CDR2 (germline): MNHEY, SVGAGI. This CDR3 has 13 amino acids. V lost 2 bases, J lost 1 base, and 5 bases lay in between. CDR3 in DNA: TGTGCCAGCAGTTACATGAGGAACACTGAAGCTTTCTTT. It specifies CASSYMRNTEAFF.

This clonotype was counted many times. The V and J genes are TRBV12-3 or TRBV12-4 and TRBJ2-4, with 7 bases identical to TRBD1. The CDR3 contains 14 residues. Unmatched junction bases numbered 12, after V lost 7 bases and J lost 9 bases. This CDR3 reads CASTSRDRGSIQYF. CDR3 nucleotides: TGTGCCAGCACCAGCCGGGACAGAGGGTCCATTCAGTACTTC.

With regard to this clonotype: It may be a read error: a sequence one base away is much more abundant. This chain uses TRBV12-3 or TRBV12-4 with TRBJ2-2, with a tentative D call TRBD1 (6 bases). This CDR3 has 15 residues. This chain's CDR3 is CASSLSRGYTGEPFF. In nucleotides, the CDR3 is TGTGCCAGCAGTTTATCCAGGGGTTACACCGGGGAGCCGTTTTTT.

The chain joins TRBV4-2 to TRBJ2-6; 13 bases match TRBD2. The V segment lost 4 bases and the J segment 1 base; nucleotides outside the gene matches: 7. Germline assignment: CDR1 LGHNA and CDR2 YNFKEQ. This CDR3 is built from 19 residues. The CDR3 sequence is CASSPRLAGGLSGANVLTF. In nucleotides, the CDR3 is TGTGCCAGCAGCCCCCGACTAGCGGGGGGCCTATCTGGGGCCAACGTCCTGACTTTC.

Ten or more counts support this clonotype. This rearrangement joins TRBV4-1 to TRBJ2-4; 13 bases are shared with TRBD2. J lost 7 bases, V lost 4 bases, and 10 bases had no gene match. CDR3 length: 17 residues. CDR1 and CDR2 from the germline V gene are MGHRA and YSYEKL. DNA for the CDR3: TGCGCCAGCAGCCGATCAGGACTAGCGGGGGACGGGAACATTCAGTACTTC. Translated: CASSRSGLAGDGNIQYF.

J is TRBJ2-3 and V is TRBV20-1; tentatively, D is TRBD2 (6 bases). V dropped 7 bases and J dropped 0 bases, with 11 bases sitting between them. CDR3 length: 13 residues. From germline, CDR1 is DFQATT and CDR2 SNEGSKA (reference sequence). CDR3 amino acids: CSGGGTSTDTQYF. Here the CDR3 DNA reads TGCAGTGGGGGCGGGACTAGCACAGATACGCAGTATTTT.

This clonotype was observed at least ten times. This chain's CDR3 is CASSPSTATLSGANVLTF. The CDR3 nucleotides read TGTGCCAGCAGCCCGTCGACAGCTACTCTTTCTGGGGCCAACGTCCTGACTTTC. The rearrangement uses TRBV7-6 and TRBJ2-6, with D possibly TRBD1 on 5 matching bases. Germline V gene lookup returns CDR1 SGHVS and CDR2 FNYEAQ. With 5 bases removed from V and 1 base from J, the gap between germline ends came to 18 bases. The CDR3 loop spans 18 amino acids.

There are a few counts of this clonotype. This chain joins TRBV7-2 and TRBJ2-7; 7 nucleotides match TRBD2. This CDR3 is 16 amino acids long. Germline V gene sequence: CDR1 SGHTA, CDR2 FQGNSA. V lost 1 base and J lost 4; bases outside the gene matches: 10. The DNA of the CDR3 is TGTGCCAGCAGCTTAGTTGGGGGAGTTAGCGGGTACGAGCAGTACTTC. It encodes CASSLVGGVSGYEQYF.

Many counts were recorded for this clonotype. The gene calls are TRBV10-3 and TRBJ1-6, with 9 positions matching TRBD1. V lost 6 bases, J lost 5 bases, and 5 bases stayed unmatched. This CDR3 region has 15 residues. Germline lookup yields CDR1 ENHRY and CDR2 SYGVKD. The CDR3 loop reads CAISDRQGDNSPLHF. In DNA form, the CDR3 reads TGTGCCATCAGCGACCGACAGGGGGATAATTCACCCCTCCACTTT.

This clonotype was seen at least ten times. The chain is built from TRBV11-1 and TRBJ2-2; 11 nucleotides agree with TRBD2. V lost 4 bases, J lost 1 base, and 5 bases stayed unmatched. CDR1 and CDR2 (germline): SGHAT, FQDESV (reference sequence). The CDR3 length is 17 residues. This CDR3 is CASSSTSGALNTGELFF. DNA of the CDR3: TGTGCCAGCAGCTCGACTAGCGGGGCCCTGAACACCGGGGAGCTGTTTTTT. The variable domain in full, completed from reference TRBV11-1 and TRBJ2-2, reads EAEVAQSPRYKITEKSQAVAFWCDPISGHATLYWYRQILGQGPELLVQFQDESVVDDSQLPKDRFSAERLKGVDSTLKIQPAELGDSAMYLCASSSTSGALNTGELFFGEGSRLTVL.

The chain is built from TRBV6-5 and TRBJ2-2; 8 bases align to TRBD2. The germline V gene has CDR1 MNHEY and CDR2 SVGAGI. The CDR3 runs to 15 residues. V lost 3 bases to trimming and J lost 7 bases; unmatched junction nucleotides: 7. The CDR3 nucleotides read TGTGCCAGCAGTTATGGGAAGCGGGAGAGCGGGGAGCTGTTTTTT. It is translated as CASSYGKRESGELFF.

Written as DNA, the CDR3 is TGCAGTGCTAACTTACCGACCCAAGAGACCCAGTACTTC. It translates to CSANLPTQETQYF. The chain couples TRBV20-1 to TRBJ2-5; D unresolved. The ends were cut back, 4 bases at V and 1 base at J, with 10 bases in the middle. Germline lookup yields CDR1 DFQATT and CDR2 SNEGSKA (reference sequence). The CDR3 runs to 13 residues.

This clonotype was found many times. This chain links TRBV19 with TRBJ2-3, with 9 bases lining up with TRBD2. With V trimmed by 7 bases and J by 3 bases, 17 bases remained unmatched. CDR1 and CDR2 from the germline V gene are LNHDA and SQIVND (reference sequence). The CDR3 has 18 residues. CDR3 sequence reads: CASTLGAAGGRRTDTQYF. CDR3 nucleotide sequence: TGTGCCAGTACCCTCGGTGCGGCGGGGGGGCGGAGAACAGATACGCAGTATTTT.

This clonotype was observed many times. This rearrangement joins TRBV9 to TRBJ2-1; 13 nucleotides agree with TRBD2. The CDR3 has 15 residues. V was pared by 3 bases and J by 7 bases, with 4 bases of the junction left unmatched. Germline-derived CDR1 and CDR2 are SGDLS and YYNGEE. DNA of the CDR3: TGTGCCAGCAGCGCGGGACTAGCGGGATATAATGAGCAGTTCTTC. As protein: CASSAGLAGYNEQFF. The complete variable domain, with remaining parts taken from reference TRBV9 and TRBJ2-1, reads DSGVTQTPKHLITATGQRVTLRCSPRSGDLSVYWYQQSLDQGLQFLIQYYNGEERAKGNILERFSAQQFPDLHSELNLSSLELGDSALYFCASSAGLAGYNEQFFGPGTRLTVL.

On this clonotype: A read error may be the cause here, since a much bigger clone is one base away. The chain uses TRBV14 and TRBJ2-1; the D call may be TRBD1 or TRBD2 (6 bases each). Germline V lookup: CDR1 SGHDN, CDR2 FVKESK. The CDR3 is 13 residues long. The DNA for the CDR3 is TGTCCCAGCAGCCGCGGGACATCCAATGAGCAGTTCTTC. It encodes CPSSRGTSNEQFF.

This chain uses TRBV2 with TRBJ2-7; D gene ambiguous. V dropped 4 bases and J dropped 2 bases, with 12 bases sitting between them. The CDR3 runs to 14 residues. Germline CDR1 reads SNHLY; CDR2 reads FYNNEI. This CDR3 reads CASSAVNGPYEQYF. CDR3 DNA sequence: TGTGCCAGCAGTGCTGTAAACGGCCCCTACGAGCAGTACTTC.